These 15 T cell receptor beta chains originate from one sample sequenced in a study of cytomegalovirus exposure and HLA in healthy donors. Amplification used 60 Vbeta primers and 13 Jbeta primers. The method was immunoSEQ multiplex PCR; TCRdb's version includes in-frame clones alone and lacks a portion of them. The sample carries about 160,000 clones, 70% to 90% recorded once. Specimen: PBMCs. Receptors were obtained from a woman under 30 in good health and CMV-seronegative.

V gene TRBV28 combines with J gene TRBJ2-1, with a possible D match to TRBD1 (5 bases). The V gene's germline CDR1 is MDHEN and CDR2 SYDVKM. The germline V and J ends were trimmed by 3 bases and 0 bases, with 12 bases remaining between them. CDR3 length: 16 amino acids. The CDR3 region is CASSLKGPFSYNEQFF. For the CDR3, the DNA is TGTGCCAGCAGTTTGAAGGGGCCATTCTCCTACAATGAGCAGTTCTTC.

The chain carries TRBV7-9 and TRBJ2-5; perhaps TRBD2 as D (5 bases). With 2 bases removed from V and 5 bases from J, the gap between germline ends came to 18 bases. Germline CDR1 and CDR2: SEHNR and FQNEAQ (reference sequence). The CDR3 loop spans 16 amino acids. In DNA, the CDR3 is TGTGCCAGCAGCTTAATCCTGCGGGCTCTAGGGGAGACCCAGTACTTC. Amino acid sequence: CASSLILRALGETQYF.

This chain links TRBV6-5 with TRBJ2-2; 9 nucleotides agree with TRBD2. V lost 6 bases and J lost 1; bases outside the gene matches: 3. The CDR3 has 15 residues. Germline CDR1 MNHEY, CDR2 SVGAGI. The CDR3 sequence: CASSYSGRNTGELFF. The CDR3 DNA follows: TGTGCCAGCAGCTATAGCGGGAGGAACACCGGGGAGCTGTTTTTT.

The gene calls are TRBV7-9 and TRBJ2-1, with D perhaps matching TRBD2 (5 bases). The length of the CDR3 is 14 residues. V shed 6 bases and J shed 7 bases, with 16 bases lying between them. The germline V gene has CDR1 SEHNR and CDR2 FQNEAQ (reference sequence). CDR3 coding DNA: TGTGCCAGCAGTTATGAGGGAGTGGGAAATGAGCAGTTCTTC. This translates into CASSYEGVGNEQFF.

The chain joins TRBV5-8 to TRBJ1-2; perhaps TRBD1 as D (5 bases). The V and J ends lost 1 base and 5 bases respectively, with 12 bases between them. From germline, CDR1 is SGHTS and CDR2 YDEGEE. The CDR3 contains 14 residues. The CDR3 sequence: CASSLMGPQYGYTF. The CDR3 DNA is TGTGCCAGCAGCTTGATGGGGCCCCAGTATGGCTACACCTTC. Full variable domain (rest looked up from reference TRBV5-8 and TRBJ1-2): EAGVTQSPTHLIKTRGQQATLRCSPISGHTSVYWYQQALGLGLQFLLWYDEGEERNRGNFPPRFSGRQFPNYSSELNVNALELEDSALYLCASSLMGPQYGYTFGSGTRLTVV.

The rearrangement joins TRBV11-2 to TRBJ1-1, with 8 bases that match TRBD1. The CDR3 totals 14 residues. J lost 6 bases, V lost 4 bases, and 7 bases had no gene match. Per the germline V gene, CDR1 is SGHAT and CDR2 is FQNNGV. The CDR3 is CASSWAGGSAEAFF. Written as DNA, the CDR3 is TGTGCCAGCAGCTGGGCAGGGGGCTCGGCTGAAGCTTTCTTT.

V is TRBV29-1 and J is TRBJ1-2; 9 bases match TRBD1. V lost 7 bases to trimming and J lost 2 bases; unmatched junction nucleotides: 8. The CDR3 spans 14 residues. Germline V gene sequence: CDR1 SQVTM, CDR2 ANQGSEA. The CDR3 loop reads CSADRDRDNYGYTF. In DNA form, the CDR3 reads TGCAGCGCGGACCGGGACAGGGACAACTATGGCTACACCTTC. Full variable domain (rest looked up from reference TRBV29-1 and TRBJ1-2): SAVISQKPSRDICQRGTSLTIQCQVDSQVTMMFWYRQQPGQSLTLIATANQGSEATYESGFVIDKFPISRPNLTFSTLTVSNMSPEDSSIYLCSADRDRDNYGYTFGSGTRLTVV.

J is TRBJ1-4 and V is TRBV6-1; D unclear. The V end lost 8 bases, the J end lost 5 bases, and 15 bases lay between the germline ends. The CDR3 sequence is 14 residues long. Germline V gene data show CDR1 as MNHNS and CDR2 as SASEGT. Here the CDR3 reads CASAPGGGNEKLFF. The CDR3 bases are TGTGCCAGCGCCCCGGGAGGAGGGAATGAAAAACTGTTTTTT.

This clone was counted once. The chain carries TRBV19 and TRBJ1-1; no firm D call. V gave up 5 bases and J gave up 10 bases, with 17 bases separating them. The germline CDR1 and CDR2 sequences are LNHDA and SQIVND (reference sequence). The CDR3 has 13 amino acids. CDR3 amino acids: CASSAGLSVAAFF. The CDR3 nucleotides read TGTGCCAGTAGTGCCGGACTGTCAGTGGCAGCTTTCTTT.

The V and J genes are TRBV19 and TRBJ2-7, with D possibly being TRBD2 (5 bases). The CDR3 sequence is 11 residues long. The V gene's germline CDR1 is LNHDA and CDR2 SQIVND (reference sequence). The V and J ends lost 4 bases and 7 bases respectively, with 8 bases between them. CDR3 nucleotide sequence: TGTGCCAGTAGTACCCCGGGGGAGCAGTACTTC. Protein product: CASSTPGEQYF.

The chain has TRBV4-2 and TRBJ1-6, with 8 bases that match TRBD1. The junction had 6 bases not matched to a gene; V was cut back by 3 bases and J by 5 bases. Germline V lookup: CDR1 LGHNA, CDR2 YNFKEQ. The CDR3 runs 16 residues. The CDR3 region has the DNA TGTGCCAGCAGCCATGCAGGGGGCGCGAATAATTCACCCCTCCACTTT. This codes for CASSHAGGANNSPLHF.

The chain carries TRBV7-8 and TRBJ2-5; D perhaps matches TRBD2 (6 bases). Trimming pared 5 bases from V and 4 bases from J, leaving 20 bases between. CDR1 and CDR2 from the germline V gene are SGHVS and FQNEAQ. CDR3 length: 16 amino acids. The CDR3 nucleotides are TGTGCCAGCAGCCCCGGGACTTTCCCCCTAGGAGAGACCCAGTACTTC. Its translation: CASSPGTFPLGETQYF.

This clone was recorded only once. The chain is built from TRBV15 and TRBJ2-5; 12 bases agree with TRBD1. The germline V gene encodes CDR1 LNHNV and CDR2 YYDKDF (reference sequence). CDR3 size: 16 residues. J was trimmed by 3 bases and V by 3 bases; bases with no gene match: 5. Here the CDR3 reads CATSSDGTGGEETQYF. Written as DNA, the CDR3 is TGTGCCACCAGCAGCGACGGGACAGGGGGCGAAGAGACCCAGTACTTC.

The chain's CDR3 is CASSPRGIQDEQYF. DNA of the CDR3: TGTGCCAGCAGTCCCCGGGGAATCCAGGACGAGCAGTACTTC. The gene calls are TRBV6-6 and TRBJ2-7; a possible D gene is TRBD2 (5 bases). V lost 5 bases to trimming and J lost 5 bases, with 16 bases between them. This CDR3 comprises 14 residues. Looked up from germline, CDR1 is MNHNY and CDR2 is SVGAGI (reference sequence).

The V call is TRBV29-1, the J call TRBJ1-1; 7 nucleotides match TRBD1. Trimming at V came to 7 bases and at J to 0 bases, leaving 5 bases not matched to a gene. The CDR3 is 13 residues long. Germline assignment: CDR1 SQVTM and CDR2 ANQGSEA. The CDR3 DNA follows: TGCAGCGGGGGACAGCCTATGAACACTGAAGCTTTCTTT. Amino acid sequence: CSGGQPMNTEAFF.